This T cell receptor beta chain was identified during a study of blood T cell repertoires in COVID-19. About the study: COVID-19 samples from acute and convalescent phases originated in the United States, Italy and Spain. From T cells, B-cell-depleted T cells, or PBMCs came the material, which was cDNA or gDNA.

In the study's own analysis: Reference gene primer amplification gave nucleated cell count estimates. Sequenced by immunoSEQ multiplex PCR; TCRdb stores in-frame clones only, minus some. D and trimming come from the DNA, and the V and J calls and clone size come from that table. The profile shows roughly 300,000 clones, 87% of them singletons. The CDR3 runs to 16 residues. The germline V gene encodes CDR1 MNHNS and CDR2 SASEGT. V was clipped by 3 bases and J by 0 bases; unmatched bases: 4. The rearrangement joins TRBV6-1 to TRBJ1-4; 7 bases are shared with TRBD1. The source material was peripheral blood. The TCR sequence derives from a woman aged 50 to 60 who had recovered from COVID-19. The CDR3 region is CASSDQGGATNEKLFF. CDR3 DNA sequence: TGTGCCAGCAGTGACCAGGGGGGCGCAACTAATGAAAAACTGTTTTTT.